Reported below is one TCR beta chain. What it binds is not known. It was with 60 Vbeta and 13 Jbeta primers that the PCR ran. The assay was immunoSEQ multiplex PCR, and TCRdb's table has in-frame clones only and misses some. The sample gives 90,000 to 110,000 clones, less than 85% of which show up once; around 8.5% is in the top ten. The data stem from a study of cytomegalovirus exposure and HLA in healthy donors. Study findings and constraints: A few chains tied to CMV proved CMV antigen-specific in vitro.

V lost 5 bases to trimming and J lost 3 bases, with 10 bases between them. The germline V gene has CDR1 MNHEY and CDR2 SMNVEV (reference sequence). The CDR3 has 13 amino acids. The sequenced material came from PBMCs. The V gene is TRBV27, the J gene TRBJ2-5; D perhaps matches TRBD1 (6 bases). This TCR derives from a man aged 40-50 years in good health and CMV-seropositive. The CDR3 region is CASSSYREETQYF. CDR3 nucleotides: TGTGCCAGCAGTAGCTACAGGGAAGAGACCCAGTACTTC.